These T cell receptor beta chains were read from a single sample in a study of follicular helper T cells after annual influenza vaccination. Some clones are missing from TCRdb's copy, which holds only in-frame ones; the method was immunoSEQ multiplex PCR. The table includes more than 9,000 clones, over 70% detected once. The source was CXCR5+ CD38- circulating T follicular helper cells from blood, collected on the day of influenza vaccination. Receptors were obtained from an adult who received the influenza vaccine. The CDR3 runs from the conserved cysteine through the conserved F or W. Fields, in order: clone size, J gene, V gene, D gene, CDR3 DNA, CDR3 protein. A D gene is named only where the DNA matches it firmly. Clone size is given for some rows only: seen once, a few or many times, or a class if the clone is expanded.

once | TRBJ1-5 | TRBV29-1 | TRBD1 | TGCAGCGTTGCGGGACAGGGGGACGGTCAGCCCCAGCATTTT | CSVAGQGDGQPQHF
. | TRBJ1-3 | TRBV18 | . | TGTGCCAGCTCACCGGTCCGTGCCGTCTCTGGAAACACCATATATTTT | CASSPVRAVSGNTIYF
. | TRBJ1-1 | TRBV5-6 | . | TGTGCCAGCAGCTTGCGGATATACACTGAAGCTTTCTTT | CASSLRIYTEAFF
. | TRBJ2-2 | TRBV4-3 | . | TGCGCCAGCAGCCAGATGAGAGCAAACACCGGGGAGCTGTTTTTT | CASSQMRANTGELFF
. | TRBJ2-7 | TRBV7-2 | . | TGTGCCAGCAGCTTCACCCGATACGAGCAGTACTTC | CASSFTRYEQYF
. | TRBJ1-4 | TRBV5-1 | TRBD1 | TGCGCCAGCAGGGACAGGGAGGGTGAAAAACTGTTTTTT | CASRDREGEKLFF
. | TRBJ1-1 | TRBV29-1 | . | TGCAGCGTTCGGGCCTCGACGTCGATGAACACTGAAGCTTTCTTT | CSVRASTSMNTEAFF
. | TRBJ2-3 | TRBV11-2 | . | TGTGCCAGCAGCTTAGGAGGGCAGGACAGATATTTTAGCACAGATACGCAGTATTTT | CASSLGGQDRYFSTDTQYF
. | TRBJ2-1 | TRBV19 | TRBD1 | TGTGCCAGTAGTAGGGGACAGTACAATGAGCAGTTCTTC | CASSRGQYNEQFF
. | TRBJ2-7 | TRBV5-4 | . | TGTGCCAGCAGCTTAGGGGCCGGGGCCTCCTACGAGCAGTACTTC | CASSLGAGASYEQYF
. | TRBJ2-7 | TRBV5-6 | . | TGTGCCAGCAGCCCCTTCTTAGACGAGCAGTACTTC | CASSPFLDEQYF
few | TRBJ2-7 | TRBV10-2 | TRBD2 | TGCGCCAGCCTCCTAGCGGGGGGGGACGAGCAGTACTTC | CASLLAGGDEQYF
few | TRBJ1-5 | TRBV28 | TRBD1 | TGTGCCAGCAGTTTATGGGGACAGGGAAGACAGCCCCAGCATTTT | CASSLWGQGRQPQHF
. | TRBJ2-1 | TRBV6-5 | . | TGTGCCAGCAATTCACTAGGGGCTACGTTCTTC | CASNSLGATFF
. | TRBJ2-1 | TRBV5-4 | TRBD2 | TGTGCCAGCAGCCGGGGGACTAGTCGTTCCTACAATGAGCAGTTCTTC | CASSRGTSRSYNEQFF
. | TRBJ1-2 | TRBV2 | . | TGTGCCAGCAGAGAGACGGTAAATAACTATGGCTACACCTTC | CASRETVNNYGYTF
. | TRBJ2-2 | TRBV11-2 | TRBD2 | TGTGCCAGCAGCATTAGCGGGAGGCGGGGCACCGGGGAGCTGTTTTTT | CASSISGRRGTGELFF
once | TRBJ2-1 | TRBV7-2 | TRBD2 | TGTGCCAGCAAGCGGGGGAGCTCCTACAATGAGCAGTTCTTC | CASKRGSSYNEQFF
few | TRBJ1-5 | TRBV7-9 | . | TGTGCCAGCAGCTTAGGGGCGGGACGTGGTCAGCCCCAGCATTTT | CASSLGAGRGQPQHF
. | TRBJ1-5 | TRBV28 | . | TGTGCCAGCAGTTTCAGGGTTCAGCCCCAGCATTTT | CASSFRVQPQHF
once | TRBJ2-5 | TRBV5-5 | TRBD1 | TGTGCCAGCAGCCCCGGGACAGGGAACCAAGAGACCCAGTACTTC | CASSPGTGNQETQYF
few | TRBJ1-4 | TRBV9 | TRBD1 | TGTGCCAGCAGCTTGACAGGGACAACTAATGAAAAACTGTTTTTT | CASSLTGTTNEKLFF
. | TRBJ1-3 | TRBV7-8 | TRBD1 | TGTGCCAGCAGCGCAGCCGGGACAGCCTCTGGAAACACCATATATTTT | CASSAAGTASGNTIYF